Each of the 9 T cell receptor beta chains below was sequenced from the same sample in a study of cytomegalovirus exposure and HLA in healthy donors. Profiled with immunoSEQ multiplex PCR; TCRdb holds only in-frame clones, not every one. The data show under 300,000 clones, around 88% seen once. What was sequenced was PBMCs. The receptors were gathered from a young woman in good health and CMV-seropositive.

The chain recombines TRBV5-4 with TRBJ2-3, with 9 bases that match TRBD1. The ends lost 4 bases at V and 0 bases at J; junction bases unmatched: 6. This CDR3 comprises 16 residues. CDR1 and CDR2 from the germline V gene are SGHNT and YYREEE (reference sequence). The CDR3 nucleotides read TGTGCCAGCAGCAACCGACAGGGGGGTAGCACAGATACGCAGTATTTT. It is translated as CASSNRQGGSTDTQYF.

V usage is TRBV27 and J usage is TRBJ1-1, with TRBD1 matching over 9 bases. Per the germline V gene, CDR1 is MNHEY and CDR2 is SMNVEV (reference sequence). V lost 6 bases, J lost 1 base, and 15 bases stayed unmatched. There are 18 residues in the CDR3. The CDR3 spells CASSQSDRGRVRNTEAFF. The CDR3 DNA is TGTGCCAGCAGCCAATCAGACAGGGGGAGGGTCAGGAACACTGAAGCTTTCTTT.

This sequence joins TRBV5-1 and TRBJ1-3, with D tentatively TRBD1 (5 bases). V lost 4 bases and J lost 0, with 8 bases in between. There are 14 residues in the CDR3. Germline assignment: CDR1 SGHRS and CDR2 YFSETQ. The CDR3 region is CASSKTVSGNTIYF. The DNA of the CDR3 is TGCGCCAGCAGCAAGACAGTCTCTGGAAACACCATATATTTT.

This sequence joins TRBV27 and TRBJ1-2, with 8 bases lining up with TRBD1. V dropped 5 bases and J dropped 8; count of bases not matched to a gene: 7. The length of the CDR3 is 13 residues. Germline V gene sequence: CDR1 MNHEY, CDR2 SMNVEV (reference sequence). In DNA, the CDR3 is TGTGCCAGCAGTCTCGGGACAGGCGACGGCTACACCTTC. Protein product: CASSLGTGDGYTF.

The chain couples TRBV5-1 to TRBJ2-3; D perhaps matches TRBD1 (6 bases). Germline CDR1 SGHRS, CDR2 YFSETQ. CDR3 length equals 16 residues. The V gene lost 4 bases and the J gene lost 0 bases, with 15 bases spanning the gap. The CDR3 sequence: CASSQDSPHSTDTQYF. For the CDR3, the DNA is TGCGCCAGCAGCCAGGACAGCCCTCATAGCACAGATACGCAGTATTTT.

In regard to this clone: Other DNA sequences in the sample encode the same CDR3. The chain uses TRBV4-1 and TRBJ2-7; D is possibly TRBD1 (6 bases). The CDR3 sequence is 15 residues long. Germline CDR1 reads MGHRA; CDR2 reads YSYEKL. Between the trimmed V and J ends, which lost 0 bases and 2 bases, there was a span of 11 bases. The CDR3 is CASSQDAGAPYEQYF. The CDR3 coding sequence is TGCGCCAGCAGCCAAGATGCAGGGGCCCCCTACGAGCAGTACTTC.

The chain couples TRBV5-1 to TRBJ2-7, with 12 bases matching TRBD2. The CDR3 runs to 15 residues. The germline gives CDR1 SGHRS, CDR2 YFSETQ. V shed 3 bases, J shed 2 bases, and the junction held 3 bases outside the gene matches. Here the CDR3 DNA reads TGCGCCAGCAGCTACGGGACTAGCGGGCCCTACGAGCAGTACTTC. Amino acids: CASSYGTSGPYEQYF. The variable domain in full, completed from reference TRBV5-1 and TRBJ2-7, reads KAGVTQTPRYLIKTRGQQVTLSCSPISGHRSVSWYQQTPGQGLQFLFEYFSETQRNKGNFPGRFSGRQFSNSRSEMNVSTLELGDSALYLCASSYGTSGPYEQYFGPGTRLTVT.

Only one count was recorded for this clone. This sequence joins TRBV5-6 and TRBJ2-2, with 9 bases lining up with TRBD1. The J segment lost 7 bases and the V segment lost 4 bases, leaving 14 bases of the junction unmatched. The length of the CDR3 is 17 residues. Germline lookup yields CDR1 SGHDT and CDR2 YYEEEE. CDR3 sequence (DNA): TGTGCCAGCAGCCTTATATCCGGGACAGGGCCGGGCGGGGAGCTGTTTTTT. Translating gives CASSLISGTGPGGELFF.

This clone occurred once. The chain joins TRBV9 to TRBJ1-1; D not resolved. This CDR3 contains 15 residues. V shed 0 bases and J shed 0 bases, with 9 bases lying between them. From germline, CDR1 is SGDLS and CDR2 YYNGEE. CDR3 bases: TGTGCCAGCAGCGTAGGTGCGGGGATGAACACTGAAGCTTTCTTT. It translates to CASSVGAGMNTEAFF.